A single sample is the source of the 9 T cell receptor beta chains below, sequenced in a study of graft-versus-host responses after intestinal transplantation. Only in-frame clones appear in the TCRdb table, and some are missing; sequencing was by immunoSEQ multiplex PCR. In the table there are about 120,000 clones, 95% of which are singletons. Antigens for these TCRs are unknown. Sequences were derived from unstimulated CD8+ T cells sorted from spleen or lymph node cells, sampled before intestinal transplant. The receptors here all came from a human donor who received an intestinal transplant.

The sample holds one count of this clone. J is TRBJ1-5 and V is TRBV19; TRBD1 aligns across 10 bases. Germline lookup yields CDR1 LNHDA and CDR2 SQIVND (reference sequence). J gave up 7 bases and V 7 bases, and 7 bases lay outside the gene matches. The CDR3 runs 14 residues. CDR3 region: CASTDRGQRQPQHF. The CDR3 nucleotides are TGTGCCAGTACTGACAGGGGGCAACGGCAGCCCCAGCATTTT.

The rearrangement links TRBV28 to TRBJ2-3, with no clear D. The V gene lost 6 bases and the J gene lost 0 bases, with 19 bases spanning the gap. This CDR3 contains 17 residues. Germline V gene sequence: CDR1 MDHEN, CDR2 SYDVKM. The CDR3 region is CASSLLVFLGSTDTQYF. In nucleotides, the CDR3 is TGTGCCAGCAGCCTCTTAGTCTTCCTCGGAAGCACAGATACGCAGTATTTT.

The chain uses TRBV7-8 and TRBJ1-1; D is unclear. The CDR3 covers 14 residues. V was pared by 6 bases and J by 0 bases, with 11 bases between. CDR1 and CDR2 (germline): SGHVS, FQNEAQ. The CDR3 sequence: CASRPTMLNTEAFF. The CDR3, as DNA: TGTGCCAGCAGGCCCACTATGCTGAACACTGAAGCTTTCTTT.

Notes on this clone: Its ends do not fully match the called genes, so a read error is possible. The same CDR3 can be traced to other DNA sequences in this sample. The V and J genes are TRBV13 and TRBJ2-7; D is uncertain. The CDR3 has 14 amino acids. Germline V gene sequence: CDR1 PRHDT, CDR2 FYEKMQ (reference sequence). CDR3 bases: TGTGCCAGCAGCCTAGGCCGCGGCTCCTACGAGCAGTACTTC. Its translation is CASSLGRGSYEQYF.

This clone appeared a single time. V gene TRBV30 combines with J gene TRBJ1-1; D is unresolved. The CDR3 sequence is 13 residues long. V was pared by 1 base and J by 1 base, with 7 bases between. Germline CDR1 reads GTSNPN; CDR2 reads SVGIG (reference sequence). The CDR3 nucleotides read TGTGCCTGGAGTGAACTGAGGAACACTGAAGCTTTCTTT. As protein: CAWSELRNTEAFF.

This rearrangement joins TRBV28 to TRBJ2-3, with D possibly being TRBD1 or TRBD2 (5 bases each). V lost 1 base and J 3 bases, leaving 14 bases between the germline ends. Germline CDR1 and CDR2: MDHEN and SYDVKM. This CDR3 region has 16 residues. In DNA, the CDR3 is TGTGCCAGCAGTTTATCCCCCAGTTGGGGGACAGATACGCAGTATTTT. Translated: CASSLSPSWGTDTQYF.

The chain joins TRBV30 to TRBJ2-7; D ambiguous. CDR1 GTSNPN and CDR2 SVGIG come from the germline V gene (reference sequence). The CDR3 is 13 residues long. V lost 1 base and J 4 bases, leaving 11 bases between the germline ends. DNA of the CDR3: TGTGCCTGGAGTGCTCGCGGAGTGTACGAGCAGTACTTC. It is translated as CAWSARGVYEQYF.

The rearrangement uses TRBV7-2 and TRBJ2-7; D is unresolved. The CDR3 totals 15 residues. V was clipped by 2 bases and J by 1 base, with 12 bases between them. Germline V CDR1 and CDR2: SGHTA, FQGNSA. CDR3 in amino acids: CASSLSSRLSYEQYF. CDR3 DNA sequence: TGTGCCAGCAGCTTATCGTCCCGCCTTTCCTACGAGCAGTACTTC.

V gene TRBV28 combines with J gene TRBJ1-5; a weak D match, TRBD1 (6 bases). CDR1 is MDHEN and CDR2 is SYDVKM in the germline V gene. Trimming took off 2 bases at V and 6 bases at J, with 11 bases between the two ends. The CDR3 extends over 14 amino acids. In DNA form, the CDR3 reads TGTGCCAGCAGTTTACAACAGGGTGTTCAGCCCCAGCATTTT. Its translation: CASSLQQGVQPQHF.